This T cell receptor (beta chain) was sequenced in a study of blood T cells in healthy people across ages. Study-wide results and limits: Long-lived and aged donors differed, with more naive CD4+ cells and higher diversity in the long-lived.

There are 14 residues in the CDR3. Germline CDR1 is SEHNR and CDR2 is FQNEAQ (reference sequence). V shed 3 bases and J 12 bases; nucleotides not matched to a gene: 10. A second PCR of 7 to 11 cycles used a sample-barcoded 5' primer and a J-beta primer mix. One entry per CDR3 protein, called by TCRdb with MiXCR from the 5' RACE reads. The table includes about 700,000 distinct CDR3 sequences, approximately 30% detected once. This clonotype was found many times. The antigen remains undetermined. The sequence was obtained from an elderly woman in good health. The chain links TRBV7-9 to TRBJ2-7, with 11 bases identical to TRBD2. The specimen was blood. The DNA for the CDR3 is TGTGCCAGCAGCTTGCCTAGCGGGGGGCCTATTCTGTACTTC. The encoded protein is CASSLPSGGPILYF.